This TCR beta chain came from a study of T cell responses to AZD1222 COVID-19 vaccine. The data were produced by immunoSEQ multiplex PCR, yet TCRdb's version contains in-frame clones alone and is incomplete. Among some 110,000 clones listed, approximately 90% were seen once. Whole-study findings and limits: Researchers report vaccine-associated CD4 TCRs spanning spike, with dominance at 160-218 and 743-854.

A note on this clone: What it recognizes is unknown.

This specimen was peripheral blood, taken 28 days after the second AZD1222 dose. This receptor was obtained from an adult who received the AZD1222 COVID-19 vaccine.

This CDR3 is CASSQDGSGSSTDTQYF. CDR3 DNA: TGCGCCAGCAGCCAAGATGGGAGCGGCTCTAGCACAGATACGCAGTATTTT. The V call is TRBV4-3, the J call TRBJ2-3; TRBD2 is a possible D gene (5 bases). The germline V gene has CDR1 LGHNA and CDR2 YSLEER. Trimming left V 0 bases short and J 0 bases short, with 13 bases between. This CDR3 has 17 residues.